The 30 T cell receptor beta chains below were found in one sample sequenced in a study of shared clonotypes between healthy human individuals. Assay used: immunoSEQ multiplex PCR; TCRdb lists only in-frame clones, some missing. The table has about 500,000 clones, more than 70% seen once. Sequences were obtained from PBMCs. Source of these receptors: a woman aged 40 to 50 in good health. Some clones in this sample may be carry-over from other donors' samples.

Notes on this clone: A far bigger clonotype differs at one base, so this is likely a read error. The chain carries TRBV6-1 and TRBJ1-2, with TRBD1 as a possible D gene (5 bases). This CDR3 is 12 amino acids long. In germline, CDR1 is MNHNS, CDR2 SASEGT. CDR3 residues: CAITRDGYDYTF. CDR3 sequence (DNA): TGTGCCATCACCCGGGACGGGTATGACTACACCTTC.

The gene calls are TRBV27 and TRBJ2-3; possible D gene TRBD1, 6 bases. The CDR3 runs 15 residues. Trimming stripped 8 bases from V and 2 bases from J, with 17 bases between. Germline-derived CDR1 and CDR2 are MNHEY and SMNVEV (reference sequence). The CDR3 spells CASSNFAGVTDTQYF. CDR3 DNA: TGTGCCAGCTCTAACTTCGCAGGGGTCACAGATACGCAGTATTTT.

Comment on this clone: Possible read error: a much larger clone is one base away. As DNA, the CDR3 is TGCGCCAGCAGCCTAAGATCCACAGATACGCAGTATTTT. Residues: CASSLRSTDTQYF. The V call is TRBV4-3, the J call TRBJ2-3; D gene uncertain. Trimming cost V 4 bases and J 2 bases, with 7 bases left between them. The CDR3 has 13 amino acids. The germline gives CDR1 LGHNA, CDR2 YSLEER.

The chain couples TRBV28 to TRBJ1-1, with D uncertain. Germline V gene sequence: CDR1 MDHEN, CDR2 SYDVKM. This CDR3 is built from 16 residues. V lost 2 bases and J 1 base, leaving 14 bases between the germline ends. The CDR3 bases are TGTGCCAGCAGTTTACGTCGCTATTCCAGGAACACTGAAGCTTTCTTT. Its translation is CASSLRRYSRNTEAFF.

The chain links TRBV27 to TRBJ1-5; 7 positions agree with TRBD1. There are 18 residues in the CDR3. CDR1 is MNHEY, CDR2 SMNVEV, per germline (reference sequence). The trim removed 11 bases at V and 0 bases at J, leaving 19 bases unmatched. Here the CDR3 reads CAGPWDSQGQNSNQPQHF. The CDR3 DNA follows: TGTGCCGGACCCTGGGACAGCCAAGGCCAAAATAGCAATCAGCCCCAGCATTTT.

The V call is TRBV30, the J call TRBJ2-4; D not resolved. Germline CDR1 reads GTSNPN; CDR2 reads SVGIG (reference sequence). With 6 bases removed from V and 1 base from J, the gap between germline ends came to 13 bases. The CDR3 contains 14 residues. DNA for the CDR3: TGTGCCTGTTCGGCAGTTTCGGCCAAAAACATTCAGTACTTC. Its protein product is CACSAVSAKNIQYF.

With regard to this clone: Compared with germline, one end of the junction differs, possibly owing to a read error. This chain joins TRBV2 and TRBJ2-4; D is uncertain. CDR3 length equals 15 residues. Germline V gene sequence: CDR1 SNHLY, CDR2 FYNNEI. The CDR3 DNA follows: TGTGCCAGCAGTGAAGTTCGGCAGTACTCGCGAGCATTGGACTTC. Translated: CASSEVRQYSRALDF.

This clone was seen once. The V and J genes are TRBV9 and TRBJ2-1, with TRBD2 matching over 8 bases. The V gene end was trimmed by 0 bases and the J gene end by 4 bases; junction bases not matched to a gene: 9. Per the germline V gene, CDR1 is SGDLS and CDR2 is YYNGEE. The CDR3 covers 17 residues. The CDR3 DNA is TGTGCCAGCAGCGTAGCTTCCGCTAGCGGGTTGTACAATGAGCAGTTCTTC. Translation: CASSVASASGLYNEQFF.

The chain carries TRBV25-1 and TRBJ2-1, with D hard to call. Germline CDR1 is MGHDK and CDR2 is SYGVNS. The CDR3 spans 16 residues. The V end lost 0 bases, the J end lost 7 bases, and 16 bases lay between the germline ends. CDR3: CASSEYRSSLGNEQFF. DNA for the CDR3: TGTGCCAGCAGTGAATATCGGAGTTCACTGGGTAATGAGCAGTTCTTC.

The chain joins TRBV5-6 to TRBJ2-1; D not certain. V lost 4 bases to trimming and J lost 0 bases, with 11 bases between them. From germline, CDR1 is SGHDT and CDR2 YYEEEE. The CDR3 is made up of 15 amino acids. Written as DNA, the CDR3 is TGTGCCAGCAGCGTCTCTCCGAGCTCCTACAATGAGCAGTTCTTC. This translates into CASSVSPSSYNEQFF.

The chain links TRBV6-6 to TRBJ2-7; possible D gene TRBD1, 5 bases. The germline CDR1 and CDR2 sequences are MNHNY and SVGAGI (reference sequence). V was trimmed by 2 bases and J by 0 bases, leaving 11 bases between them. This CDR3 comprises 15 residues. CDR3 coding DNA: TGTGCCAGCAGTTACCTCGACAGTAGCTCCTACGAGCAGTACTTC. Encoded protein: CASSYLDSSSYEQYF.

A note on this clone: The germline gene is not matched at one end of the junction; a read error may be the cause. V gene TRBV4-1 combines with J gene TRBJ2-7; 7 bases align to TRBD2. This CDR3 has 17 amino acids. Looked up from germline, CDR1 is MGHRA and CDR2 is YSYEKL. DNA for the CDR3: TGCGCCAGCAACCAAGTGGCTCTAGCGGCTTCCTCCTACGAGCAGTACTTC. Translation: CASNQVALAASSYEQYF.

This clone has at least ten counts. The same CDR3 also results from other DNA sequences found in this sample. The genes are TRBV5-8 and TRBJ2-2; D is undetermined. Germline V gene data show CDR1 as SGHTS and CDR2 as YDEGEE. This CDR3 spans 12 amino acids. Trimming took off 0 bases at V and 8 bases at J, with 5 bases between the two ends. The CDR3 is CASSLDGGELFF. Here the CDR3 DNA reads TGTGCCAGCAGCTTGGACGGGGGGGAGCTGTTTTTT.

V is TRBV28 and J is TRBJ2-7; the match to TRBD1 covers 8 bases. Germline assignment: CDR1 MDHEN and CDR2 SYDVKM. This CDR3 comprises 16 residues. With V trimmed by 5 bases and J by 3 bases, 12 bases remained unmatched. This CDR3 is CASSPRPGTGHYEQYF. The DNA for the CDR3 is TGTGCCAGCAGTCCCCGCCCCGGGACAGGTCACTACGAGCAGTACTTC. Combining the CDR3 with reference TRBV28 and TRBJ2-7 gives the whole variable domain DVKVTQSSRYLVKRTGEKVFLECVQDMDHENMFWYRQDPGLGLRLIYFSYDVKMKEKGDIPEGYSVSREKKERFSLILESASTNQTSMYLCASSPRPGTGHYEQYFGPGTRLTVT.

This clone was seen a few times. This chain links TRBV6-6 with TRBJ2-7, with D unclear. Trimming left V 2 bases short and J 0 bases short, with 11 bases between. Germline CDR1 and CDR2: MNHNY and SVGAGI (reference sequence). This CDR3 has 15 amino acids. CDR3 in amino acids: CASSYEETGSYEQYF. Here the CDR3 DNA reads TGTGCCAGCAGTTACGAGGAAACGGGCTCCTACGAGCAGTACTTC.

V gene TRBV11-2 combines with J gene TRBJ2-7; 9 bases line up with TRBD1. The length of the CDR3 is 15 residues. In germline, CDR1 is SGHAT, CDR2 FQNNGV. V shed 4 bases, J shed 9 bases, and the junction held 13 bases outside the gene matches. In nucleotides, the CDR3 is TGTGCCAGCAGCTCCATATTACCGACAGGGGGAAGGCAGTACTTC. It encodes CASSSILPTGGRQYF. Drawing the rest from reference TRBV11-2 and TRBJ2-7, the complete variable domain is EAGVAQSPRYKIIEKRQSVAFWCNPISGHATLYWYQQILGQGPKLLIQFQNNGVVDDSQLPKDRFSAERLKGVDSTLKIQPAKLEDSAVYLCASSSILPTGGRQYFGPGTRLTVT.

The V gene is TRBV30, the J gene TRBJ2-7; 7 nucleotides align to TRBD2. The length of the CDR3 is 11 residues. V was pared by 3 bases and J by 5 bases, with 1 base of the junction left unmatched. CDR1 and CDR2 (germline): GTSNPN, SVGIG (reference sequence). CDR3 sequence: CAWSAGDEQYF. Here the CDR3 DNA reads TGTGCCTGGAGCGCGGGGGACGAGCAGTACTTC. The whole variable domain, remainder taken from reference TRBV30 and TRBJ2-7, is SQTIHQWPATLVQPVGSPLSLECTVEGTSNPNLYWYRQAAGRGLQLLFYSVGIGQISSEVPQNLSASRPQDRQFILSSKKLLLSDSGFYLCAWSAGDEQYFGPGTRLTVT.

This clone was seen a handful of times. The V call is TRBV30, the J call TRBJ2-5; D is uncertain. This CDR3 has 11 amino acids. Trimming cost V 1 base and J 8 bases, with 8 bases left between them. Germline CDR1 and CDR2: GTSNPN and SVGIG (reference sequence). CDR3 residues: CAWSADRTQYF. The CDR3, as DNA: TGTGCCTGGAGTGCCGACCGCACCCAGTACTTC.

This chain connects TRBV9 to TRBJ2-1; 11 nucleotides agree with TRBD2. The J segment lost 5 bases and the V segment lost 2 bases, leaving 9 bases of the junction unmatched. Germline V lookup: CDR1 SGDLS, CDR2 YYNGEE. The CDR3 extends over 17 amino acids. Here the CDR3 DNA reads TGTGCCAGCAGCGTGACCGGAGGGACTAGCGGACACAATGAGCAGTTCTTC. Its translation: CASSVTGGTSGHNEQFF.

This sequence joins TRBV5-6 and TRBJ2-5; 10 bases map to TRBD2. Per the germline V gene, CDR1 is SGHDT and CDR2 is YYEEEE. This CDR3 contains 16 residues. The V gene end was trimmed by 3 bases and the J gene end by 0 bases; junction bases not matched to a gene: 5. The CDR3 coding sequence is TGTGCCAGCAGCTCGACTAGCGGGTTGTACCAAGAGACCCAGTACTTC. Amino acid sequence: CASSSTSGLYQETQYF. The entire variable domain, with the rest obtained from reference TRBV5-6 and TRBJ2-5, is as follows: DAGVTQSPTHLIKTRGQQVTLRCSPKSGHDTVSWYQQALGQGPQFIFQYYEEEERQRGNFPDRFSGHQFPNYSSELNVNALLLGDSALYLCASSSTSGLYQETQYFGPGTRLLVL.

The chain combines TRBV7-9 with TRBJ1-1; TRBD1 agrees at 7 bases. The CDR3 contains 13 residues. Germline V gives CDR1 SEHNR, CDR2 FQNEAQ (reference sequence). V was pared by 3 bases and J by 5 bases, with 3 bases of the junction left unmatched. DNA for the CDR3: TGTGCCAGCAGCTTCTCACAGGGGACTGAAGCTTTCTTT. Translated, it gives CASSFSQGTEAFF.

The J gene is TRBJ1-2, the V gene TRBV6-1; the D is unclear. Germline V gene sequence: CDR1 MNHNS, CDR2 SASEGT. The ends were cut back, 6 bases at V and 0 bases at J, with 14 bases in the middle. This CDR3 is built from 15 residues. The CDR3 nucleotides are TGTGCCAGCAGAACGGAATGGGGAGCTAACTATGGCTACACCTTC. Translating it yields CASRTEWGANYGYTF.

This chain joins TRBV4-1 and TRBJ2-1; 11 bases agree with TRBD2. V trimming: 4 bases; J trimming: 4 bases; junction bases outside the gene matches: 6. The germline gives CDR1 MGHRA, CDR2 YSYEKL. The CDR3 has 16 residues. CDR3 sequence reads: CASSLAGTSGYNEQFF. Here the CDR3 DNA reads TGCGCCAGCAGCCTTGCCGGGACTAGCGGATACAATGAGCAGTTCTTC.

The V call is TRBV9, the J call TRBJ2-1; a possible D gene is TRBD2 (6 bases). V lost 0 bases and J lost 7, with 14 bases in between. Germline CDR1 reads SGDLS; CDR2 reads YYNGEE. CDR3 size: 15 residues. The CDR3 sequence: CASSVGVGGANEQFF. The CDR3, as DNA: TGTGCCAGCAGCGTAGGGGTGGGAGGAGCGAATGAGCAGTTCTTC.

V gene TRBV10-2 combines with J gene TRBJ2-7, with D maybe TRBD2 (5 bases). CDR3 length: 12 amino acids. Trimming stripped 3 bases from V and 6 bases from J, with 9 bases between. CDR1 and CDR2 (germline): WSHSY, SAAADI. CDR3 DNA: TGCGCCAGCAGTGAATACCTAGCCGAGCAGTACTTC. Protein product: CASSEYLAEQYF.

This clone occurred once. V usage is TRBV27 and J usage is TRBJ2-7; 12 bases are a match to TRBD2. The V and J ends lost 5 bases and 0 bases, in that order; junction bases with no gene match: 5. Germline CDR1 is MNHEY and CDR2 is SMNVEV (reference sequence). The CDR3 contains 16 residues. The CDR3 sequence: CASSPLAGGLSYEQYF. In DNA, the CDR3 is TGTGCCAGCAGTCCTCTAGCGGGAGGGCTCTCCTACGAGCAGTACTTC.

This clone showed up just once. The V gene is TRBV7-9, the J gene TRBJ2-7; D gene uncertain. This CDR3 is 15 amino acids long. Trimming stripped 5 bases from V and 0 bases from J, with 14 bases between. Looked up from germline, CDR1 is SEHNR and CDR2 is FQNEAQ (reference sequence). The CDR3, as DNA: TGTGCCAGCAGCCCCTATGGGGATGCCTCCTACGAGCAGTACTTC. It yields the protein CASSPYGDASYEQYF.

This clone has at least ten counts. This sequence joins TRBV7-2 and TRBJ2-5, with TRBD2 as a possible D gene (5 bases). Trimming shortened V by 5 bases and J by 3 bases, and 10 bases separated the two germline ends. The CDR3 extends over 13 amino acids. Germline CDR1 SGHTA, CDR2 FQGNSA. In nucleotides, the CDR3 is TGTGCCAGCAGCCCAATGCGGGAAGAGACCCAGTACTTC. Translated: CASSPMREETQYF.

V usage is TRBV27 and J usage is TRBJ1-5; D might be TRBD1 (5 bases). Trimming shortened V by 2 bases and J by 7 bases, and 9 bases separated the two germline ends. Germline V lookup: CDR1 MNHEY, CDR2 SMNVEV (reference sequence). The CDR3 totals 13 residues. For the CDR3, the DNA is TGTGCCAGCAGTTTACAGGGTCGGCAGCCCCAGCATTTT. This gives the protein CASSLQGRQPQHF.

The chain is built from TRBV5-1 and TRBJ1-6; the D is unclear. Deletions cut 5 bases from V and 8 bases from J, with 14 bases between. CDR3 length: 14 amino acids. Germline assignment: CDR1 SGHRS and CDR2 YFSETQ. Here the CDR3 DNA reads TGCGCCAGCAGGCCCGAACTCGGTGATTCACCCCTCCACTTT. Its protein is CASRPELGDSPLHF.